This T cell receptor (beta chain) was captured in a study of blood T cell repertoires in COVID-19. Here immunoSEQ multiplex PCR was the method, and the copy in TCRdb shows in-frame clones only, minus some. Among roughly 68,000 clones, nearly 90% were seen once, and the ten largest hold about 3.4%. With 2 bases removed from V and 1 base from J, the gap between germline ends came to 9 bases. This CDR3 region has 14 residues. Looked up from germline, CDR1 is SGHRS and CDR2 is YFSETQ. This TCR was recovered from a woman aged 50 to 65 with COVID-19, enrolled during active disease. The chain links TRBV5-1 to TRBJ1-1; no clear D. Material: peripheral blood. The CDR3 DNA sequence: TGCGCCAGCAGCTTTGGGCAGGAGAACACTGAAGCTTTCTTT. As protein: CASSFGQENTEAFF.